These 5 T cell receptor beta chains share one sample of origin, sequenced in a study of cytomegalovirus exposure and HLA in healthy donors. Primers for the PCR totalled 60 Vbeta and 13 Jbeta. Measured with immunoSEQ multiplex PCR; TCRdb has only the in-frame clones, and not every one. The data hold under 200,000 clones, with about 63% observed a single time. Source material: PBMCs. The receptors derive from a woman between 40 and 50 years old in good health and CMV-seropositive.

This chain connects TRBV6-5 to TRBJ1-6; no clear D. The CDR3 consists of 13 residues. Germline CDR1 is MNHEY and CDR2 is SVGAGI. V lost 0 bases and J lost 7, with 4 bases in between. In DNA form, the CDR3 reads TGTGCCAGCAGTTACTCGCGGAATTCACCCCTCCACTTT. This gives the protein CASSYSRNSPLHF.

This chain uses TRBV10-3 with TRBJ2-3; TRBD1 is a possible D gene (6 bases). V was shortened by 0 bases and J by 8 bases, with 24 bases between the two germline ends. CDR3 length: 18 amino acids. Germline assignment: CDR1 ENHRY and CDR2 SYGVKD. The CDR3 coding sequence is TGTGCCATCAGTGAGTCGAGAAGGGGAACGGGGTCAGGGGTTACGCAGTATTTT. Its protein product is CAISESRRGTGSGVTQYF.

This rearrangement joins TRBV7-2 to TRBJ2-7; D gene ambiguous. Germline values: CDR1 SGHTA, CDR2 FQGNSA. The CDR3 is 14 amino acids. V gave up 6 bases and J gave up 0 bases, with 12 bases separating them. The CDR3 protein is CASSNLESSYEQYF. The CDR3 DNA sequence: TGTGCCAGCAGTAATCTTGAGAGCTCCTACGAGCAGTACTTC. The full variable domain, in which reference TRBV7-2 and TRBJ2-7 provide the parts outside the CDR3, is GAGVSQSPSNKVTEKGKDVELRCDPISGHTALYWYRQSLGQGLEFLIYFQGNSAPDKSGLPSDRFSAERTGGSVSTLTIQRTQQEDSAVYLCASSNLESSYEQYFGPGTRLTVT.

CDR3 in DNA: TGTGCCAGCAGCTTAGAGGTGGGGGACTACCTTACCTACGAGCAGTACTTC. It yields the protein CASSLEVGDYLTYEQYF. The V and J genes are TRBV7-2 and TRBJ2-7; TRBD2 matches at 7 bases. The V and J ends lost 1 base and 2 bases, in that order; junction bases with no gene match: 11. The CDR3 consists of 17 residues. Looked up from germline, CDR1 is SGHTA and CDR2 is FQGNSA.

This clone was found a few times. The chain joins TRBV9 to TRBJ2-3; D call uncertain. Germline V gene lookup returns CDR1 SGDLS and CDR2 YYNGEE. Trimming stripped 0 bases from V and 4 bases from J, with 9 bases between. The CDR3 totals 14 residues. CDR3 DNA: TGTGCCAGCAGCGTAGTTCCAGTTGCAGATACGCAGTATTTT. It specifies CASSVVPVADTQYF.